This T cell receptor (beta chain) was identified during a study of blood T cells in healthy people across ages. Notes on the study in general: Diversity was estimated from one million T cells, and these estimates were considered underestimates.

This clonotype has just a few counts. Its specificity is not known. The use of a sample-barcoded 5' primer and a J-beta primer mix characterized a second PCR of about 7 to 12 cycles. Via MiXCR, TCRdb re-called the 5' RACE reads, giving one row per CDR3 protein. The sample has about 1.1 million distinct CDR3 sequences, under 40% seen once. This clonotype was sampled from a man younger than 30 in good health. The sample consisted of blood.

The CDR3 DNA reads TGTGCCAGCAGTTTAATGTCCCGGGCCCTAGCCAAAAACATTCAGTACTTC. This gives the protein CASSLMSRALAKNIQYF. V gene TRBV12-3 or TRBV12-4 combines with J gene TRBJ2-4, with D unresolved. Trimming removed 2 bases at V and 0 bases at J, with 14 bases between. CDR3 size: 17 residues.